This TCR beta chain was documented in a study of blood T cell repertoires in COVID-19. For the study at large: There were acute and convalescent COVID-19 samples, and they came from the United States, Italy and Spain. PBMCs, B-cell-depleted T cells, or T cells were the source of the cDNA or gDNA that made up the material.

Using immunoSEQ multiplex PCR, the repertoire was profiled, and TCRdb retains in-frame clones only, with some absent. The data show roughly 300,000 clones, roughly 85% seen once. The V gene's germline CDR1 is LNHDA and CDR2 SQIVND (reference sequence). This CDR3 is 16 amino acids long. V lost 5 bases and J lost 10; bases outside the gene matches: 9. Cohort allocation depended upon clinical history that participants reported. Donors of Cohort 3 who recovered were those that had two negative PCRs, clearance, or symptom resolution. This chain joins TRBV19 and TRBJ1-6; 12 bases are shared with TRBD1. This sequence was found in a woman between 50 and 59 years old who had recovered from COVID-19. The sequenced sample consisted of PBMCs or T cells enriched from blood (not recorded which). As DNA, the CDR3 is TGTGCCAGTAGTGCGGGGACAGGGGGCCGGCGATCACCCCTCCACTTT. Translation: CASSAGTGGRRSPLHF. Looking up the rest from reference TRBV19 and TRBJ1-6 gives the full variable domain: DGGITQSPKYLFRKEGQNVTLSCEQNLNHDAMYWYRQDPGQGLRLIYYSQIVNDFQKGDIAEGYSVSREKKESFPLTVTSAQKNPTAFYLCASSAGTGGRRSPLHFGNGTRLTVT.